One and the same sample provided the 29 T cell receptor beta chains below, sequenced in a study of T cell responses to AZD1222 COVID-19 vaccine. Produced via immunoSEQ multiplex PCR; TCRdb's table is partial and in-frame only. Found here are about 150,000 clones, more than 90% of them singletons; the top ten hold approximately 17%. The sequencing used peripheral blood, collected on day 0 of AZD1222 vaccination. The receptors shown here come from an adult in good health.

This clone was picked up one time. V and J are TRBV12-5 and TRBJ2-6, with D unclear. The V end lost 1 base, the J end lost 1 base, and 8 bases lay between the germline ends. The CDR3 is 16 residues long. CDR1 and CDR2 from the germline V gene are LGHNT and FRNRAP. CDR3 amino acids: CASGLGRPSGANVLTF. The CDR3 DNA sequence: TGTGCTAGTGGTTTGGGTCGCCCGTCTGGGGCCAACGTCCTGACTTTC.

This sequence joins TRBV29-1 and TRBJ2-2; no reliable D call. The germline V gene encodes CDR1 SQVTM and CDR2 ANQGSEA. V lost 3 bases, J lost 2 bases, and 7 bases lay in between. CDR3 length: 13 amino acids. The CDR3 DNA follows: TGCAGCGTTGATAGGGTAAACACCGGGGAGCTGTTTTTT. It yields the protein CSVDRVNTGELFF.

The CDR3 protein is CASSSGTANTEAFF. The CDR3 DNA follows: TGTGCCAGCAGTTCCGGGACGGCGAACACTGAAGCTTTCTTT. This sequence joins TRBV6-6 and TRBJ1-1, with D possibly being TRBD1 (5 bases). The CDR3 sequence is 14 residues long. The ends were cut back, 4 bases at V and 1 base at J, with 10 bases in the middle. The V gene's germline CDR1 is MNHNY and CDR2 SVGAGI (reference sequence).

The chain employs TRBV9 and TRBJ2-3; 14 nucleotides agree with TRBD2. Trimming cost V 0 bases and J 2 bases; bases outside gene matches: 8. Germline V CDR1 and CDR2: SGDLS, YYNGEE. The CDR3 is made up of 19 amino acids. The CDR3 coding sequence is TGTGCCAGCAGCGTAGCTACGACTAGCGGGAGGGTACTCACAGATACGCAGTATTTT. Translating gives CASSVATTSGRVLTDTQYF. Filled out from reference TRBV9 and TRBJ2-3, the complete variable domain reads DSGVTQTPKHLITATGQRVTLRCSPRSGDLSVYWYQQSLDQGLQFLIQYYNGEERAKGNILERFSAQQFPDLHSELNLSSLELGDSALYFCASSVATTSGRVLTDTQYFGPGTRLTVL.

This clone was detected a few times. The chain's CDR3 is CASSLASARNSYEQYF. The DNA for the CDR3 is TGCGCCAGCAGCTTGGCATCTGCCAGGAACTCCTACGAGCAGTACTTC. The V gene is TRBV5-1, the J gene TRBJ2-7, with no clear D. Germline loops: CDR1 SGHRS, CDR2 YFSETQ. The germline V and J ends were trimmed by 0 bases and 0 bases, with 13 bases remaining between them. The CDR3 loop spans 16 amino acids.

The chain uses TRBV7-9 and TRBJ1-2; D unresolved. CDR3 length equals 13 residues. Deletions cut 0 bases from V and 8 bases from J, with 10 bases between. Germline V gene sequence: CDR1 SEHNR, CDR2 FQNEAQ (reference sequence). In DNA form, the CDR3 reads TGTGCCAGCAGCTTAGCGGTTATATCGGGCTACACCTTC. Translating gives CASSLAVISGYTF.

This rearrangement joins TRBV5-1 to TRBJ2-7, with 8 bases identical to TRBD1. The V and J ends lost 0 bases and 6 bases, in that order; junction bases with no gene match: 8. Germline loops: CDR1 SGHRS, CDR2 YFSETQ. CDR3 size: 15 residues. CDR3: CASSLAGQGAGEQYF. DNA of the CDR3: TGCGCCAGCAGCTTGGCCGGACAGGGTGCGGGCGAGCAGTACTTC.

CDR3: CASSPLGRTEAFF. The CDR3 DNA reads TGCGCCAGCAGCCCCCTCGGCCGGACTGAAGCTTTCTTT. V is TRBV4-1 and J is TRBJ1-1; no definite D call. CDR1 MGHRA and CDR2 YSYEKL come from the germline V gene. The CDR3 runs to 13 residues. Trimming shortened V by 4 bases and J by 5 bases, and 11 bases separated the two germline ends.

The gene calls are TRBV5-1 and TRBJ2-1; D remains unclear. Trimming took off 1 base at V and 6 bases at J, with 11 bases between the two ends. The CDR3 has 14 residues. The V gene's germline CDR1 is SGHRS and CDR2 YFSETQ. The CDR3 protein is CASSLLTDVNEQFF. As DNA, the CDR3 is TGCGCCAGCAGCTTGCTTACGGACGTCAATGAGCAGTTCTTC.

The chain has TRBV7-2 and TRBJ1-2, with a weak D call TRBD1 (5 bases). The length of the CDR3 is 14 residues. The ends were cut back, 2 bases at V and 4 bases at J, with 11 bases in the middle. Germline V gene lookup returns CDR1 SGHTA and CDR2 FQGNSA. DNA for the CDR3: TGTGCCAGCAGCTTATACGGCGGGGGCTATGGCTACACCTTC. Translated, it gives CASSLYGGGYGYTF.

The rearrangement joins TRBV6-5 to TRBJ1-1, with TRBD1 identical over 9 bases. V lost 2 bases to trimming and J lost 4 bases; unmatched junction nucleotides: 2. Germline V lookup: CDR1 MNHEY, CDR2 SVGAGI. CDR3 length equals 14 residues. CDR3 amino acids: CASSYGTGSTEAFF. The CDR3 region has the DNA TGTGCCAGCAGTTACGGGACAGGGAGCACTGAAGCTTTCTTT.

This clone was detected only once. V is TRBV19 and J is TRBJ2-7; possibly TRBD1 or TRBD2 for D (5 bases each). Deletions cut 1 base from V and 11 bases from J, with 21 bases between. Per germline, CDR1 LNHDA and CDR2 SQIVND (reference sequence). The CDR3 is made up of 15 amino acids. The CDR3 bases are TGTGCCAGTAGTATAGTAGGAGCGGCAGGGCGCCGGGAGTACTTC. Amino acid sequence: CASSIVGAAGRREYF.

The genes are TRBV27 and TRBJ1-1; tentatively, D is TRBD1 (6 bases). V dropped 0 bases and J dropped 1 base, with 12 bases sitting between them. Germline CDR1 reads MNHEY; CDR2 reads SMNVEV (reference sequence). The CDR3 loop spans 16 amino acids. This CDR3 is CASSLSAGAPNTEAFF. The CDR3 DNA reads TGTGCCAGCAGTTTATCAGCAGGGGCCCCGAACACTGAAGCTTTCTTT.

CDR3 DNA: TGCGCCAGCAGCTTGGGGCCTAGCGGGACCCTTGAGCAGTTCTTC. Translation gives CASSLGPSGTLEQFF. The chain joins TRBV5-1 to TRBJ2-1; TRBD2 aligns across 9 bases. The CDR3 extends over 15 amino acids. The trim removed 0 bases at V and 9 bases at J, leaving 7 bases unmatched. Germline CDR1 and CDR2: SGHRS and YFSETQ.

The V and J genes are TRBV7-2 and TRBJ1-2; 8 positions agree with TRBD1. After removal of 1 base from V and 8 bases from J, the junction contained 6 bases not matched to a gene. The germline CDR1 and CDR2 sequences are SGHTA and FQGNSA. The CDR3 spans 14 residues. The CDR3 region is CASSLVLDRDGYTF. For the CDR3, the DNA is TGTGCCAGCAGCTTAGTCTTGGACAGGGACGGCTACACCTTC.

The chain couples TRBV6-1 to TRBJ1-5; no definite D call. The CDR3 consists of 14 residues. V was trimmed by 3 bases and J by 7 bases, leaving 13 bases between them. CDR1 and CDR2 from the germline V gene are MNHNS and SASEGT. The CDR3 sequence: CASSEAGAGQPQHF. The CDR3 DNA is TGTGCCAGCAGTGAGGCCGGTGCGGGGCAGCCCCAGCATTTT.

V gene TRBV6-2 or TRBV6-3 combines with J gene TRBJ1-5; no firm D call. CDR1 is MNHEY, CDR2 SVGEGT, per germline. CDR3 size: 12 residues. Between the trimmed V and J ends, which lost 2 bases and 7 bases, there was a span of 6 bases. DNA for the CDR3: TGTGCCAGCAGTTACGTGGGACAGCCCCAGCATTTT. Amino acids: CASSYVGQPQHF.

The chain is built from TRBV5-5 and TRBJ1-4; 8 bases map to TRBD1. V lost 1 base and J lost 2; bases outside the gene matches: 7. The CDR3 consists of 17 residues. Per germline, CDR1 SGHKS and CDR2 YYEKEE (reference sequence). The CDR3 bases are TGTGCCAGCAGCTTGTGGGCAACAGGGGGGACTAATGAAAAACTGTTTTTT. Its translation is CASSLWATGGTNEKLFF.

The rearrangement uses TRBV9 and TRBJ1-5, with 10 bases that match TRBD1. Germline CDR1 is SGDLS and CDR2 is YYNGEE. The J segment lost 4 bases and the V segment lost 5 bases, leaving 3 bases of the junction unmatched. CDR3 length equals 14 residues. The DNA for the CDR3 is TGTGCCAGCAGTGGGGACAGGGGAAATCAGCCCCAGCATTTT. This codes for CASSGDRGNQPQHF. The full variable domain, with the rest looked up from reference TRBV9 and TRBJ1-5, is DSGVTQTPKHLITATGQRVTLRCSPRSGDLSVYWYQQSLDQGLQFLIQYYNGEERAKGNILERFSAQQFPDLHSELNLSSLELGDSALYFCASSGDRGNQPQHFGDGTRLSIL.

V gene TRBV27 combines with J gene TRBJ1-1, with D perhaps TRBD1 (5 bases). Germline-derived CDR1 and CDR2 are MNHEY and SMNVEV (reference sequence). This CDR3 is 14 amino acids long. The ends were cut back, 6 bases at V and 5 bases at J, with 16 bases in the middle. The CDR3 region has the DNA TGTGCCAGCAGCCCTCTGGGCGGGGGGACTGAAGCTTTCTTT. Translated, it gives CASSPLGGGTEAFF.

This chain links TRBV28 with TRBJ2-7; 9 positions agree with TRBD1. Trimming removed 4 bases from V and 3 bases from J; junction bases left unmatched: 4. The CDR3 covers 14 residues. CDR1 and CDR2 (germline): MDHEN, SYDVKM. CDR3 in DNA: TGTGCCAGCAGTTACGGGACAGGGCACTACGAGCAGTACTTC. Protein product: CASSYGTGHYEQYF.

The rearrangement links TRBV28 to TRBJ1-2; perhaps TRBD1 as D (6 bases). Per germline, CDR1 MDHEN and CDR2 SYDVKM. The V and J ends lost 0 bases and 6 bases respectively, with 14 bases between them. This CDR3 has 15 amino acids. This CDR3 is CASSLWLQGNNGYTF. The CDR3 region has the DNA TGTGCCAGCAGTTTATGGTTACAGGGTAATAATGGCTACACCTTC.

The genes are TRBV2 and TRBJ2-7, with D unresolved. V was cut by 6 bases and J by 12 bases, with 21 bases left in between. The CDR3 extends over 13 amino acids. Germline assignment: CDR1 SNHLY and CDR2 FYNNEI. DNA of the CDR3: TGTGCCAGCAGGGACCTTGGCGAAAACCTAGGGTACTTC. The encoded protein is CASRDLGENLGYF.

This clone was detected once. The chain employs TRBV27 and TRBJ2-2; 7 bases line up with TRBD1. V was pared by 3 bases and J by 3 bases, with 4 bases of the junction left unmatched. The CDR3 length is 15 residues. Germline CDR1 is MNHEY and CDR2 is SMNVEV (reference sequence). CDR3 in amino acids: CASSLTGWDTGELFF. CDR3 sequence (DNA): TGTGCCAGCAGTTTGACAGGGTGGGACACCGGGGAGCTGTTTTTT.

The V call is TRBV11-2, the J call TRBJ1-1; tentatively, D is TRBD1 (6 bases). The CDR3 extends over 14 amino acids. V lost 5 bases, J lost 11 bases, and 21 bases lay in between. Germline CDR1 reads SGHAT; CDR2 reads FQNNGV. The CDR3 region has the DNA TGTGCCAGCAGCCTCACGGGGGACCCGAGGGGGGCTTTCTTT. This gives the protein CASSLTGDPRGAFF.

This sequence joins TRBV5-1 and TRBJ2-5; D may be TRBD1 or TRBD2 (5 bases each). The CDR3 has 14 amino acids. Germline-derived CDR1 and CDR2 are SGHRS and YFSETQ. Trimming removed 6 bases from V and 3 bases from J, with 15 bases in between. In nucleotides, the CDR3 is TGCGCCAGCAAAAGACTGGGACCGAAAGAGACCCAGTACTTC. This codes for CASKRLGPKETQYF.

This chain joins TRBV6-2 or TRBV6-3 and TRBJ1-1; 7 bases fit TRBD1. V shed 6 bases and J 11 bases; nucleotides not matched to a gene: 18. Germline V gene data show CDR1 as MNHEY and CDR2 as SVGEGT. The CDR3 loop spans 15 amino acids. Here the CDR3 reads CASSLGQQRTSGAFF. CDR3 DNA sequence: TGTGCCAGCAGCCTGGGACAGCAGCGAACCTCGGGCGCTTTCTTT.

This clone has just one count. V gene TRBV5-6 combines with J gene TRBJ1-2, with D possibly matching TRBD1 (5 bases). This CDR3 contains 16 residues. Deletions cut 4 bases from V and 4 bases from J, with 20 bases between. Germline CDR1 and CDR2: SGHDT and YYEEEE. The CDR3 is CASSPPGSRAIYGYTF. In nucleotides, the CDR3 is TGTGCCAGCAGCCCACCGGGAAGCAGGGCCATCTATGGCTACACCTTC.

This clone was found a few times. The chain combines TRBV18 with TRBJ1-1, with D uncertain. V lost 2 bases to trimming and J lost 0 bases, with 10 bases between them. Germline CDR1 KGHSH, CDR2 LQKENI. The CDR3 is 15 residues long. The CDR3 region has the DNA TGTGCCAGCTCACCAAGCGCCGAAATGAACACTGAAGCTTTCTTT. The encoded protein is CASSPSAEMNTEAFF.